The T cell receptor (beta chain) described here comes from a study of blood T cell repertoires in COVID-19. In the study's own analysis: Reference gene primer amplification yielded estimated nucleated cell counts. Generated by immunoSEQ multiplex PCR, the TCRdb table keeps only in-frame clones and is missing some. Clone size and the V and J calls come from that table; the DNA yielded D and trimming. The sample has about 140,000 clones; approximately 80% are singletons. V dropped 1 base and J dropped 5 bases, with 9 bases sitting between them. Germline-derived CDR1 and CDR2 are SGHRS and YFSETQ. CDR3 size: 13 residues.

The clonotype was recovered from a woman of 80 years or more with active or convalescent COVID-19. The source material was peripheral blood. The chain links TRBV5-1 to TRBJ1-1, with D possibly being TRBD1 (5 bases). This chain's CDR3 is CASSLNRGTEAFF. The CDR3 DNA reads as TGCGCCAGCAGCTTGAATCGGGGGACTGAAGCTTTCTTT.